The next 2 T cell receptor beta chains were all read from a single sample in a study of cytomegalovirus exposure and HLA in healthy donors. PCR amplification relied on 60 Vbeta primers (plus 13 Jbeta primers). Only in-frame clones appear in the TCRdb table, and some are missing; sequencing was by immunoSEQ multiplex PCR. This table holds approximately 120,000 clones, approximately 70% found once. Sequenced material: PBMCs. Source of these receptors: a man aged 35-49 years in good health and CMV-seronegative.

This sequence joins TRBV7-9 and TRBJ1-4; no clear D. Trimming pared 3 bases from V and 3 bases from J, leaving 8 bases between. CDR3 length: 14 amino acids. CDR1 is SEHNR, CDR2 FQNEAQ, per germline (reference sequence). Here the CDR3 DNA reads TGTGCCAGCAGCTTGGGGAGTGCTAATGAAAAACTGTTTTTT. Translation gives CASSLGSANEKLFF.

This clone was observed a single time. The rearrangement links TRBV6-5 to TRBJ1-5; TRBD1 is a possible D gene (5 bases). Germline CDR1 MNHEY, CDR2 SVGAGI. This CDR3 has 12 residues. V lost 6 bases and J lost 12, with 15 bases in between. CDR3: CASSSRGGGQHF. CDR3 nucleotides: TGTGCCAGCAGCTCCCGCGGGGGAGGCCAGCATTTT.